This entry lists 31 T cell receptor beta chains sequenced from one sample in a study of control samples from healthy donors and cancer patients. Sequencing was performed with immunoSEQ multiplex PCR; in TCRdb, only in-frame clones are kept and a portion is missing. This specimen shows about 210,000 clones; the ten leading clones hold less than 2.5%. Sequenced: blood. The receptors were gathered from a woman younger than 45 in good health.

The rearrangement joins TRBV28 to TRBJ2-5; a possible D gene is TRBD1 (5 bases). V gave up 6 bases and J gave up 5 bases, with 13 bases separating them. The CDR3 is 13 amino acids. The germline CDR1 and CDR2 sequences are MDHEN and SYDVKM. CDR3 residues: CASRLPSGETQYF. CDR3 bases: TGTGCCAGCAGATTACCCTCAGGGGAGACCCAGTACTTC.

The chain links TRBV9 to TRBJ1-3; D possibly corresponds to TRBD1 (5 bases). V dropped 3 bases and J dropped 4 bases, with 8 bases sitting between them. Germline CDR1 is SGDLS and CDR2 is YYNGEE. This CDR3 is 13 amino acids long. DNA for the CDR3: TGTGCCAGCAGCGCTGGGGGGGGAAACACCATATATTTT. It specifies CASSAGGGNTIYF.

V is TRBV3-1 (or the pseudogene TRBV3-2) and J is TRBJ2-5; D is unresolved. Germline loops: CDR1 LGHDT, CDR2 YNNKEL (reference sequence). This CDR3 spans 15 amino acids. V was clipped by 0 bases and J by 5 bases, with 13 bases between them. CDR3 in amino acids: CASSQDSIRVETQYF. As DNA, the CDR3 is TGTGCCAGCAGCCAAGATTCGATCCGAGTGGAGACCCAGTACTTC.

This chain uses TRBV6-2 or TRBV6-3 with TRBJ1-2; TRBD1 agrees at 7 bases. Germline-derived CDR1 and CDR2 are MNHEY and SVGEGT. With V trimmed by 6 bases and J by 5 bases, 12 bases remained unmatched. The CDR3 length is 15 residues. The CDR3 spells CASSSSRGRGYGYTF. The CDR3 DNA is TGTGCCAGCAGCTCTTCGAGGGGGCGCGGGTATGGCTACACCTTC.

The chain uses TRBV7-8 and TRBJ1-2; 7 nucleotides line up with TRBD1. The CDR3 runs to 15 residues. Germline CDR1 SGHVS, CDR2 FQNEAQ. V dropped 5 bases and J dropped 0; count of bases not matched to a gene: 6. The CDR3 bases are TGTGCCAGCAGCCCCTGGACAGGAGCTAACTATGGCTACACCTTC. Its protein is CASSPWTGANYGYTF. Combining the CDR3 with reference TRBV7-8 and TRBJ1-2 gives the whole variable domain GAGVSQSPRYKVAKRGQDVALRCDPISGHVSLFWYQQALGQGPEFLTYFQNEAQLDKSGLPSDRFFAERPEGSVSTLKIQRTQQEDSAVYLCASSPWTGANYGYTFGSGTRLTVV.

The chain joins TRBV18 to TRBJ2-3; maybe TRBD2 (6 bases). CDR1 KGHSH and CDR2 LQKENI come from the germline V gene. V dropped 3 bases and J dropped 6 bases, with 13 bases sitting between them. CDR3 size: 14 residues. In DNA form, the CDR3 reads TGTGCCAGCTCACCTCCGCGGGGCGGGGATACGCAGTATTTT. Its protein product is CASSPPRGGDTQYF.

The chain recombines TRBV6-1 with TRBJ1-1; D ambiguous. CDR1 is MNHNS and CDR2 is SASEGT in the germline V gene. The CDR3 runs to 16 residues. V was cut by 3 bases and J by 1 base, with 15 bases left in between. As DNA, the CDR3 is TGTGCCAGCAGTGAGATTCGGGGATGGGAGAACACTGAAGCTTTCTTT. Residues: CASSEIRGWENTEAFF.

V and J are TRBV5-4 and TRBJ1-4; D remains ambiguous. The V end was cut by 0 bases, the J end by 8 bases, with 11 bases between. In germline, CDR1 is SGHNT, CDR2 YYREEE (reference sequence). This CDR3 spans 14 amino acids. CDR3 sequence reads: CASSLVPGSEKLFF. In nucleotides, the CDR3 is TGTGCCAGCAGCTTGGTTCCGGGGTCGGAAAAACTGTTTTTT.

The chain has TRBV7-6 and TRBJ1-5; D not resolved. The V gene lost 5 bases and the J gene lost 5 bases, with 16 bases spanning the gap. Germline assignment: CDR1 SGHVS and CDR2 FNYEAQ. The CDR3 consists of 15 residues. Written as DNA, the CDR3 is TGTGCCAGCAGCCGGCGGTCAGACCTTCATCAGCCCCAGCATTTT. Translated, it gives CASSRRSDLHQPQHF.

The rearrangement uses TRBV10-2 and TRBJ2-7; D could derive from TRBD1 or TRBD2 (5 bases each). Deletions cut 6 bases from V and 0 bases from J, with 9 bases between. Germline-derived CDR1 and CDR2 are WSHSY and SAAADI. The CDR3 has 13 residues. The CDR3 DNA is TGCGCCAGCAGGGGGACGGTCTCCTACGAGCAGTACTTC. Translated, it gives CASRGTVSYEQYF.

The chain uses TRBV28 and TRBJ2-5; D gene unclear. Deletions cut 6 bases from V and 3 bases from J, with 5 bases between. There are 11 residues in the CDR3. Germline-derived CDR1 and CDR2 are MDHEN and SYDVKM. The DNA of the CDR3 is TGTGCCAGCAGAGTAAAAGAGACCCAGTACTTC. As protein: CASRVKETQYF.

The V gene is TRBV7-9, the J gene TRBJ1-1, with no clear D. The V and J ends lost 2 bases and 7 bases respectively, with 17 bases between them. The CDR3 loop spans 15 amino acids. Germline assignment: CDR1 SEHNR and CDR2 FQNEAQ (reference sequence). Written as DNA, the CDR3 is TGTGCCAGCAGCTTAAGTCGTTTGGCATTACATGAAGCTTTCTTT. Amino acids: CASSLSRLALHEAFF.

This chain joins TRBV6-5 and TRBJ2-7, with TRBD2 matching over 11 bases. CDR3 size: 15 residues. V gave up 6 bases and J gave up 4 bases; unmatched junction bases: 8. The V gene's germline CDR1 is MNHEY and CDR2 SVGAGI. CDR3 loop: CASRTLAGGGYEQYF. CDR3 nucleotides: TGTGCCAGCAGGACCCTAGCGGGGGGCGGGTACGAGCAGTACTTC.

The chain couples TRBV7-9 to TRBJ1-5; D is unclear. Germline lookup yields CDR1 SEHNR and CDR2 FQNEAQ (reference sequence). CDR3 length: 15 amino acids. Trimming took off 1 base at V and 0 bases at J, with 7 bases between the two ends. DNA for the CDR3: TGTGCCAGCAGCTTAGAAGAATATAGCAATCAGCCCCAGCATTTT. Protein product: CASSLEEYSNQPQHF.

The rearrangement uses TRBV19 and TRBJ2-1; D may match TRBD1 or TRBD2 (6 bases each). V lost 5 bases and J 6 bases, leaving 17 bases between the germline ends. Germline CDR1 is LNHDA and CDR2 is SQIVND (reference sequence). The CDR3 sequence is 15 residues long. The CDR3 here is CASSLVGGNLNEQFF. CDR3 in DNA: TGTGCCAGTAGTCTCGTGGGGGGCAATCTCAATGAGCAGTTCTTC.

This chain connects TRBV3-1 (or the pseudogene TRBV3-2) to TRBJ1-2; weak D call: TRBD1 (6 bases). V lost 6 bases and J lost 4, with 21 bases in between. The germline gives CDR1 LGHDT, CDR2 YNNKEL (reference sequence). The length of the CDR3 is 16 residues. Here the CDR3 reads CASSRLSLTGTYGYTF. The CDR3, as DNA: TGTGCCAGCAGTCGCCTTTCTCTCACAGGGACCTATGGCTACACCTTC.

In the case of this clone: This sample also contains other DNA sequences that code for the same CDR3. The chain is built from TRBV19 and TRBJ2-2; possible D gene TRBD2, 6 bases. V dropped 3 bases and J dropped 4 bases, with 9 bases sitting between them. Per germline, CDR1 LNHDA and CDR2 SQIVND (reference sequence). CDR3 length equals 14 residues. The CDR3 sequence is CASSIGGVTGELFF. CDR3 coding DNA: TGTGCCAGTAGTATTGGAGGGGTCACCGGGGAGCTGTTTTTT.

The CDR3 DNA reads TGTGCCAGCAGTTTCCTTAAGGAAGCTTTCTTT. Translated, it gives CASSFLKEAFF. The rearrangement joins TRBV12-3 or TRBV12-4 to TRBJ1-1; D is undetermined. The CDR3 sequence is 11 residues long. Trimming removed 3 bases from V and 8 bases from J, with 7 bases in between.

This rearrangement joins TRBV6-5 to TRBJ1-5; D possibly corresponds to TRBD1 (5 bases). Deletions cut 9 bases from V and 4 bases from J, with 16 bases between. CDR1 and CDR2 (germline): MNHEY, SVGAGI. The CDR3 is made up of 14 amino acids. As DNA, the CDR3 is TGTGCCAGACCGAGTCAGGAGGGGAATCAGCCCCAGCATTTT. It encodes CARPSQEGNQPQHF.

The chain employs TRBV4-2 and TRBJ2-3; 7 bases line up with TRBD2. The junction had 3 bases not matched to a gene; V was cut back by 5 bases and J by 7 bases. The CDR3 extends over 12 amino acids. Germline values: CDR1 LGHNA, CDR2 YNFKEQ. CDR3: CASSEAGNTQYF. The CDR3 coding sequence is TGTGCCAGCAGCGAAGCGGGAAATACGCAGTATTTT.

This chain connects TRBV6-4 to TRBJ2-1; 9 bases agree with TRBD2. The germline CDR1 and CDR2 sequences are MRHNA and SNTAGT. Unmatched junction bases numbered 10, after V lost 6 bases and J lost 10 bases. The CDR3 runs to 14 residues. CDR3 DNA: TGTGCCAGCAGCTACGCGGGGGGGCCCAGCGAGCAGTTCTTC. Translated: CASSYAGGPSEQFF.

The chain employs TRBV19 and TRBJ1-6; D unclear. In germline, CDR1 is LNHDA, CDR2 SQIVND (reference sequence). The CDR3 is 13 residues long. V shed 5 bases and J shed 2 bases, with 4 bases lying between them. CDR3 bases: TGTGCCAGTAGTGGCCCCTATAATTCACCCCTCCACTTT. Encoded protein: CASSGPYNSPLHF.

The gene calls are TRBV10-3 and TRBJ2-7; D could derive from TRBD1 or TRBD2 (6 bases each). V was pared by 2 bases and J by 11 bases, with 16 bases between. Germline CDR1 ENHRY, CDR2 SYGVKD. There are 13 residues in the CDR3. In nucleotides, the CDR3 is TGTGCCATCAGTGAGACCGGGGGCCGCACCGAGTACTTC. This gives the protein CAISETGGRTEYF.

The chain links TRBV30 to TRBJ2-7, with D possibly matching TRBD2 (6 bases). The CDR3 spans 13 residues. Germline CDR1 reads GTSNPN; CDR2 reads SVGIG (reference sequence). V was cut by 0 bases and J by 6 bases, with 12 bases left in between. The CDR3: CAWSVRDFLEQYF. CDR3 DNA sequence: TGTGCCTGGAGTGTACGGGACTTCCTCGAGCAGTACTTC.

The chain employs TRBV4-3 and TRBJ2-1; perhaps TRBD2 as D (5 bases). The length of the CDR3 is 15 residues. Germline V gene sequence: CDR1 LGHNA, CDR2 YSLEER. V lost 2 bases and J 6 bases, leaving 14 bases between the germline ends. CDR3 sequence reads: CASSQKSRGPNEQFF. The CDR3 nucleotides are TGCGCCAGCAGCCAAAAGAGCAGAGGGCCCAATGAGCAGTTCTTC.

This rearrangement joins TRBV5-1 to TRBJ1-3, with TRBD1 identical over 7 bases. Germline-derived CDR1 and CDR2 are SGHRS and YFSETQ. Germline trimming cut 4 bases from V and 0 bases from J; bases unmatched to any gene: 7. This CDR3 has 16 residues. CDR3 loop: CASSVGTVSSGNTIYF. The DNA for the CDR3 is TGCGCCAGCAGCGTCGGGACAGTTAGCTCTGGAAACACCATATATTTT. The variable domain in full, completed from reference TRBV5-1 and TRBJ1-3, reads KAGVTQTPRYLIKTRGQQVTLSCSPISGHRSVSWYQQTPGQGLQFLFEYFSETQRNKGNFPGRFSGRQFSNSRSEMNVSTLELGDSALYLCASSVGTVSSGNTIYFGEGSWLTVV.

The chain recombines TRBV3-1 (or the pseudogene TRBV3-2) with TRBJ2-1, with D perhaps matching TRBD2 (5 bases). The ends were cut back, 7 bases at V and 0 bases at J, with 13 bases in the middle. The germline gives CDR1 LGHDT, CDR2 YNNKEL (reference sequence). The CDR3 totals 15 residues. CDR3 loop: CASNPGKLSYNEQFF. The CDR3 DNA follows: TGTGCCAGCAATCCGGGGAAACTCTCCTACAATGAGCAGTTCTTC.

DNA for the CDR3: TGTGCCAGCAGCTCTCAACGGGCCACCACCGGGGAGCTGTTTTTT. Protein product: CASSSQRATTGELFF. The rearrangement uses TRBV7-3 and TRBJ2-2; D not resolved. The V and J ends lost 4 bases and 4 bases respectively, with 13 bases between them. Germline values: CDR1 SGHTA, CDR2 FQGTGA. The CDR3 is made up of 15 amino acids.

This sequence joins TRBV11-2 and TRBJ2-1, with D uncertain. Deletions cut 3 bases from V and 3 bases from J, with 9 bases between. This CDR3 comprises 14 residues. Germline V gene lookup returns CDR1 SGHAT and CDR2 FQNNGV. The CDR3 coding sequence is TGTGCCAGCAGCTTTTCACCAGACTACAATGAGCAGTTCTTC. It specifies CASSFSPDYNEQFF.

V and J are TRBV4-1 and TRBJ1-3; no reliable D call. The CDR3 is 16 residues long. Germline V gene lookup returns CDR1 MGHRA and CDR2 YSYEKL. Trimming pared 1 base from V and 0 bases from J, leaving 10 bases between. Here the CDR3 DNA reads TGCGCCAGCAGCCAAGTTCCCGGGGTCTCTGGAAACACCATATATTTT. It yields the protein CASSQVPGVSGNTIYF.

The chain combines TRBV6-5 with TRBJ1-6, with a possible D match to TRBD1 (5 bases). Germline V gives CDR1 MNHEY, CDR2 SVGAGI. The CDR3 length is 15 residues. The ends were cut back, 2 bases at V and 0 bases at J, with 5 bases in the middle. DNA of the CDR3: TGTGCCAGCAGTTACGGGGCCTCCTATAATTCACCCCTCCACTTT. Its translation is CASSYGASYNSPLHF.